A single sample gave rise to the 4 T cell receptor beta chains below, sequenced in a study of blood T cell repertoires in COVID-19. Sequencing used immunoSEQ multiplex PCR; TCRdb keeps in-frame clones, though not all of them. The table includes 250,000 to 350,000 clones, about 89% detected once. Sequenced: peripheral blood. The receptor source for this set is a man aged 30 to 39 with acute or convalescent COVID-19.

This sequence joins TRBV5-1 and TRBJ2-1; TRBD2 aligns across 7 bases. This CDR3 spans 14 amino acids. From germline, CDR1 is SGHRS and CDR2 YFSETQ. The trim removed 5 bases at V and 2 bases at J, leaving 4 bases unmatched. Here the CDR3 reads CASRTTSPYNEQFF. The CDR3 bases are TGCGCCAGCAGAACGACTAGCCCCTACAATGAGCAGTTCTTC.

The chain carries TRBV24-1 and TRBJ2-3; 10 bases align to TRBD1. Trimming cost V 1 base and J 7 bases; bases outside gene matches: 7. Germline assignment: CDR1 KGHDR and CDR2 SFDVKD. The CDR3 extends over 16 amino acids. CDR3 sequence reads: CATSDFFRTGGYTQYF. CDR3 sequence (DNA): TGTGCCACCAGTGATTTTTTCCGGACAGGGGGATATACGCAGTATTTT.

This clone turned up a few times. For the CDR3, the DNA is TGTGCCAGCAGTCGCCGCAGGGGTCTAAATGAGCAGTTCTTC. It yields the protein CASSRRRGLNEQFF. The chain uses TRBV28 and TRBJ2-1; the D gene is possibly TRBD1 (6 bases). The V and J ends lost 5 bases and 7 bases respectively, with 15 bases between them. Germline V CDR1 and CDR2: MDHEN, SYDVKM. The CDR3 consists of 14 residues.

This rearrangement joins TRBV4-2 to TRBJ2-1; a possible D gene is TRBD2 (5 bases). The CDR3 spans 16 residues. Germline-derived CDR1 and CDR2 are LGHNA and YNFKEQ. V lost 5 bases and J lost 3, with 17 bases in between. The CDR3 loop reads CASSGRLSANYNEQFF. CDR3 coding DNA: TGTGCCAGCAGCGGTCGACTAAGCGCTAACTACAATGAGCAGTTCTTC.